The present T cell receptor beta chain was sequenced within a study of CD8+CD57+ T cells in acquired aplastic anemia. About the study: Sorting CD4+ and CD8+ cells gave DNA averaging about 2.9 ug.

V shed 3 bases and J shed 1 base, with 17 bases lying between them. CDR3 length: 17 residues. The germline V gene encodes CDR1 SEHNR and CDR2 FQNEAQ (reference sequence). Patients who underwent sequencing had shown CD8+CD57+ cell expansion by flow cytometry. All participating patients were living with severe acquired aplastic anemia. Points from the study as a whole: With respect to CD8+ Simpson's diversity, patients and controls did not differ significantly.

Profiling of TCR beta VDJ combinations and CDR3 sequences used genomic DNA as template. A single record per CDR3 protein comes from TCRdb applying MiXCR to the reads. The repertoire holds over 150,000 distinct CDR3 sequences, with about two thirds as singletons. Concerning this clonotype: Its cognate antigen is unknown.

Source material: sorted CD4+, CD8+, or CD8+CD57+ T cells (not recorded which) from PBMCs. This sequence was found in a human donor with aplastic anemia. The V gene is TRBV7-9, the J gene TRBJ2-3; weak D call: TRBD2 (5 bases). The CDR3 sequence is CASSLVRTLGRTDTQYF. The CDR3 region has the DNA TGTGCCAGCAGCTTGGTGAGGACTCTCGGACGCACAGATACGCAGTATTTT.